One and the same sample provided the 27 T cell receptor beta chains below, sequenced in a study of blood T cell repertoires in COVID-19. Repertoires were generated with immunoSEQ multiplex PCR, while TCRdb's copy carries only in-frame clones and drops some. Of about 190,000 clones in the sample, roughly 78% are singletons; the top ten hold approximately 3%. Sequencing input: peripheral blood. The receptors come from a woman of 80 years or more with active or convalescent COVID-19.

This chain joins TRBV6-2 or TRBV6-3 and TRBJ2-5; 9 bases match TRBD1. CDR1 and CDR2 from the germline V gene are MNHEY and SVGEGT. CDR3 size: 19 residues. V lost 1 base and J lost 5; bases outside the gene matches: 17. The CDR3: CASSYYRSGQGLPHETQYF. CDR3 DNA: TGTGCCAGCAGTTACTACCGATCCGGACAGGGGCTCCCCCATGAGACCCAGTACTTC.

The chain has TRBV11-3 and TRBJ1-1, with TRBD1 identical over 8 bases. CDR1 is SGHNT and CDR2 is YENEEA in the germline V gene. The CDR3 sequence is 14 residues long. V was clipped by 1 base and J by 4 bases; unmatched bases: 2. The CDR3 region is CASSLVRGPTEAFF. CDR3 in DNA: TGTGCCAGCAGCTTAGTCAGGGGGCCCACTGAAGCTTTCTTT.

The chain carries TRBV18 and TRBJ1-3, with TRBD1 identical over 7 bases. V was clipped by 6 bases and J by 7 bases; unmatched bases: 9. The germline V gene encodes CDR1 KGHSH and CDR2 LQKENI. The CDR3 has 14 residues. This chain's CDR3 is CASSLGTAGNTIYF. CDR3 DNA: TGTGCCAGCTCCCTCGGGACAGCAGGGAACACCATATATTTT.

The V and J genes are TRBV5-1 and TRBJ2-5, with D perhaps matching TRBD2 (6 bases). Germline CDR1 SGHRS, CDR2 YFSETQ. Between the trimmed V and J ends, which lost 1 base and 4 bases, there was a span of 8 bases. The CDR3 contains 13 residues. The CDR3 loop is CASSLSLAETQYF. DNA of the CDR3: TGCGCCAGCAGCTTGTCACTAGCAGAGACCCAGTACTTC. Complete variable domain (other parts from reference TRBV5-1 and TRBJ2-5): KAGVTQTPRYLIKTRGQQVTLSCSPISGHRSVSWYQQTPGQGLQFLFEYFSETQRNKGNFPGRFSGRQFSNSRSEMNVSTLELGDSALYLCASSLSLAETQYFGPGTRLLVL.

This clone has a handful of counts. The J gene is TRBJ1-5, the V gene TRBV9; TRBD1 agrees at 9 bases. Germline V CDR1 and CDR2: SGDLS, YYNGEE. Trimming took 2 bases from V and 6 from J; bases not matched to a gene: 9. This CDR3 comprises 16 residues. The CDR3 coding sequence is TGTGCCAGCAGCGTGGGGGGACAGGGAGGAAGTCAGCCCCAGCATTTT. Its protein is CASSVGGQGGSQPQHF.

This sequence joins TRBV4-3 and TRBJ2-1, with 8 bases aligning to TRBD2. This CDR3 region has 15 residues. Per the germline V gene, CDR1 is LGHNA and CDR2 is YSLEER. J was trimmed by 4 bases and V by 1 base; bases with no gene match: 3. Here the CDR3 reads CASSQGRGGYNEQFF. DNA for the CDR3: TGCGCCAGCAGCCAAGGCCGGGGGGGGTACAATGAGCAGTTCTTC.

The chain carries TRBV7-9 and TRBJ2-5, with 7 bases matching TRBD1. V gave up 1 base and J gave up 6 bases; unmatched junction bases: 8. The CDR3 is 15 residues long. From germline, CDR1 is SEHNR and CDR2 FQNEAQ (reference sequence). In nucleotides, the CDR3 is TGTGCCAGCAGCTTAGTGACAGGGTTTCAGAAGACCCAGTACTTC. This translates into CASSLVTGFQKTQYF. Based on the CDR3 plus reference TRBV7-9 and TRBJ2-5, the full variable domain is DTGVSQNPRHKITKRGQNVTFRCDPISEHNRLYWYRQTLGQGPEFLTYFQNEAQLEKSRLLSDRFSAERPKGSFSTLEIQRTEQGDSAMYLCASSLVTGFQKTQYFGPGTRLLVL.

This chain links TRBV18 with TRBJ2-2; tentative D call: TRBD1 (6 bases). The CDR3 runs 14 residues. CDR1 is KGHSH, CDR2 LQKENI, per germline. Trimming pared 2 bases from V and 3 bases from J, leaving 7 bases between. In DNA form, the CDR3 reads TGTGCCAGCTCACCAGCAGGGGACACCGGGGAGCTGTTTTTT. It codes for CASSPAGDTGELFF.

This clone was detected only once. The chain carries TRBV5-1 and TRBJ1-4, with D perhaps matching TRBD1 (6 bases). The V gene lost 0 bases and the J gene lost 7 bases, with 10 bases spanning the gap. CDR3 length: 14 amino acids. Germline CDR1 and CDR2: SGHRS and YFSETQ. The CDR3: CASSLDRVGEKLFF. CDR3 nucleotides: TGCGCCAGCAGCTTGGACAGGGTTGGTGAAAAACTGTTTTTT.

The J gene is TRBJ1-2, the V gene TRBV15; D unclear. Germline V lookup: CDR1 LNHNV, CDR2 YYDKDF (reference sequence). There are 15 residues in the CDR3. The V end lost 5 bases, the J end lost 2 bases, and 15 bases lay between the germline ends. The CDR3 region has the DNA TGTGCCACCAGCCCCCGAAGTCGGGGAAACTATGGCTACACCTTC. It encodes CATSPRSRGNYGYTF.

This sequence joins TRBV6-5 and TRBJ2-5; 10 nucleotides agree with TRBD1. The germline V gene encodes CDR1 MNHEY and CDR2 SVGAGI. V was pared by 4 bases and J by 2 bases, with 7 bases of the junction left unmatched. The CDR3 is made up of 16 amino acids. CDR3: CASSSIDRGLQETQYF. CDR3 DNA sequence: TGTGCCAGCAGTTCTATAGACAGGGGGCTACAAGAGACCCAGTACTTC.

The gene calls are TRBV11-2 and TRBJ1-5; TRBD1 agrees at 7 bases. The CDR3 covers 17 residues. J lost 3 bases, V lost 5 bases, and 13 bases had no gene match. In germline, CDR1 is SGHAT, CDR2 FQNNGV. The DNA for the CDR3 is TGTGCCAGCAGCCTCGGGCGGGGACAGCAAGACAATCAGCCCCAGCATTTT. Its translation is CASSLGRGQQDNQPQHF. The whole variable domain, remainder taken from reference TRBV11-2 and TRBJ1-5, is EAGVAQSPRYKIIEKRQSVAFWCNPISGHATLYWYQQILGQGPKLLIQFQNNGVVDDSQLPKDRFSAERLKGVDSTLKIQPAKLEDSAVYLCASSLGRGQQDNQPQHFGDGTRLSIL.

J is TRBJ1-6 and V is TRBV3-1 (or the pseudogene TRBV3-2); D not certain. Per the germline V gene, CDR1 is LGHDT and CDR2 is YNNKEL (reference sequence). The CDR3 spans 13 residues. Trimming cost V 5 bases and J 7 bases, with 9 bases left between them. As DNA, the CDR3 is TGTGCCAGCAGCGGCCACGGGAATTCACCCCTCCACTTT. Protein sequence: CASSGHGNSPLHF.

The chain recombines TRBV25-1 with TRBJ1-4; a weak D match, TRBD1 (5 bases). This CDR3 contains 14 residues. Trimming shortened V by 2 bases and J by 5 bases, and 9 bases separated the two germline ends. Germline V gene lookup returns CDR1 MGHDK and CDR2 SYGVNS. The CDR3 spells CASSEQGLNEKLFF. The CDR3 DNA follows: TGTGCCAGCAGTGAACAGGGTCTAAATGAAAAACTGTTTTTT.

This clone turned up a few times. The chain combines TRBV3-1 (or the pseudogene TRBV3-2) with TRBJ1-2; no clear D gene. V was pared by 1 base and J by 2 bases, with 5 bases between. The germline V gene has CDR1 LGHDT and CDR2 YNNKEL (reference sequence). The CDR3 loop spans 13 amino acids. This chain's CDR3 is CASSQGRNYGYTF. The CDR3 DNA reads as TGTGCCAGCAGCCAAGGGAGAAACTATGGCTACACCTTC.

The chain combines TRBV3-1 (or the pseudogene TRBV3-2) with TRBJ1-3; D is unresolved. The CDR3 loop spans 13 amino acids. The germline V gene encodes CDR1 LGHDT and CDR2 YNNKEL (reference sequence). V lost 3 bases, J lost 8 bases, and 11 bases lay in between. The CDR3 DNA reads as TGTGCCAGCAGCCAGTCTCTAGAGGACACCATATATTTT. It codes for CASSQSLEDTIYF.

The chain uses TRBV5-1 and TRBJ1-2; D gene unclear. CDR3 length: 14 amino acids. The V gene lost 0 bases and the J gene lost 4 bases, with 10 bases spanning the gap. Germline CDR1 SGHRS, CDR2 YFSETQ. This CDR3 is CASSLGRSGYGYTF. In DNA, the CDR3 is TGCGCCAGCAGCTTGGGTCGGTCGGGCTATGGCTACACCTTC.

This chain links TRBV23-1 with TRBJ1-2; no reliable D call. TRBV23-1 is an ORF for which the function is uncertain. This CDR3 is built from 18 residues. Trimming took 0 bases from V and 4 from J, leaving 21 bases between them. In DNA form, the CDR3 reads TGCGCCAGCAGTCAATCTTTTAAAGACCTTGGAGAACGCTATGGCTACACCTTC. It encodes CASSQSFKDLGERYGYTF.

V and J are TRBV6-2 or TRBV6-3 and TRBJ2-7; the match to TRBD2 covers 10 bases. The germline V gene encodes CDR1 MNHEY and CDR2 SVGEGT. The junction had 5 bases not matched to a gene; V was cut back by 0 bases and J by 3 bases. This CDR3 contains 16 residues. The CDR3: CASSYSRTSGSYEQYF. For the CDR3, the DNA is TGTGCCAGCAGTTACTCCCGGACTAGCGGTAGCTACGAGCAGTACTTC.

The chain joins TRBV2 to TRBJ2-1; TRBD2 agrees at 7 bases. CDR3 length: 12 amino acids. The germline V gene has CDR1 SNHLY and CDR2 FYNNEI. Trimming took 7 bases from V and 6 from J; bases not matched to a gene: 3. The CDR3 bases are TGTGCCAGCACTGGGGGGGGCAATGAGCAGTTCTTC. Protein product: CASTGGGNEQFF.

The J gene is TRBJ1-5, the V gene TRBV6-5; possibly TRBD1 for D (6 bases). The CDR3 extends over 13 amino acids. Germline V gene data show CDR1 as MNHEY and CDR2 as SVGAGI. Trimming took off 6 bases at V and 5 bases at J, with 11 bases between the two ends. CDR3 DNA: TGTGCCAGCAGCAAGGACAGATATCAGCCCCAGCATTTT. Translation gives CASSKDRYQPQHF.

The gene calls are TRBV6-5 and TRBJ1-1; 8 nucleotides agree with TRBD1. Per germline, CDR1 MNHEY and CDR2 SVGAGI. The CDR3 covers 14 residues. V shed 4 bases, J shed 7 bases, and the junction held 8 bases outside the gene matches. The CDR3 nucleotides read TGTGCCAGCAGTTCAAATTCAGGGGGCGGTGAAGCTTTCTTT. The encoded protein is CASSSNSGGGEAFF.

The sample holds many counts of this clone. CDR3 DNA sequence: TGTGCTAGTGGCTTTGACTTATCCTACGAGCAGTACTTC. As protein: CASGFDLSYEQYF. The chain has TRBV12-5 and TRBJ2-7; the D is unclear. Deletions cut 6 bases from V and 1 base from J, with 10 bases between. The CDR3 covers 13 residues. From germline, CDR1 is LGHNT and CDR2 FRNRAP.

This chain uses TRBV5-1 with TRBJ2-7; weak D call: TRBD1 (7 bases). This CDR3 is 14 amino acids long. CDR1 is SGHRS, CDR2 YFSETQ, per germline. The germline V and J ends were trimmed by 7 bases and 4 bases, with 18 bases remaining between them. The DNA of the CDR3 is TGCGCCAGCGACGGACAGGTTGGGAGGTACGAGCAGTACTTC. Translation: CASDGQVGRYEQYF.

This chain connects TRBV2 to TRBJ2-5, with 8 positions matching TRBD1. With V trimmed by 5 bases and J by 3 bases, 8 bases remained unmatched. This CDR3 spans 15 amino acids. In germline, CDR1 is SNHLY, CDR2 FYNNEI. This CDR3 reads CASSRDRSMEETQYF. CDR3 DNA sequence: TGTGCCAGCAGTCGGGACAGGTCGATGGAAGAGACCCAGTACTTC. Filled out from reference TRBV2 and TRBJ2-5, the complete variable domain reads EPEVTQTPSHQVTQMGQEVILRCVPISNHLYFYWYRQILGQKVEFLVSFYNNEISEKSEIFDDQFSVERPDGSNFTLKIRSTKLEDSAMYFCASSRDRSMEETQYFGPGTRLLVL.

The chain has TRBV12-3 or TRBV12-4 and TRBJ2-3; D unresolved. Trimming stripped 3 bases from V and 8 bases from J, with 12 bases between. The length of the CDR3 is 13 residues. CDR3 DNA sequence: TGTGCCAGCAGTTTTCTAACCCTCGGTACGCAGTATTTT. It codes for CASSFLTLGTQYF.

The chain has TRBV16 and TRBJ1-2; D perhaps matches TRBD1 (6 bases). Germline V gene lookup returns CDR1 KGHSY and CDR2 FQNENV. The CDR3 spans 14 residues. V lost 3 bases and J 6 bases, leaving 14 bases between the germline ends. CDR3 in amino acids: CASSHLYRDDGYTF. The CDR3 nucleotides read TGTGCCAGCAGCCACCTATACAGGGACGATGGCTACACCTTC.